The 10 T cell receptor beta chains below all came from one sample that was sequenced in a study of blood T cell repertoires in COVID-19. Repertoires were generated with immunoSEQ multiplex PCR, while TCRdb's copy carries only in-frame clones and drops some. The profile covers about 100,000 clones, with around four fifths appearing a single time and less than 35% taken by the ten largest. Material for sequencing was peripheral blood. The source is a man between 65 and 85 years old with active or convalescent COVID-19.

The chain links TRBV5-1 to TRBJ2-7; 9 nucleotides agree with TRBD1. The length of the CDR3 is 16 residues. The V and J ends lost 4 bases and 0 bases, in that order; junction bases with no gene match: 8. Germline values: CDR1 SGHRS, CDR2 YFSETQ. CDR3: CASSPGGTGSSYEQYF. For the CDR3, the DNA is TGCGCCAGCAGCCCGGGCGGGACAGGGAGCTCCTACGAGCAGTACTTC.

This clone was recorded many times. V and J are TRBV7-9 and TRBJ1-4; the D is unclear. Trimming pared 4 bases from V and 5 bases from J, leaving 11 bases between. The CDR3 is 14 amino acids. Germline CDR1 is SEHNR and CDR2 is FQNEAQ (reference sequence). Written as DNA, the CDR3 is TGTGCCAGCAGCTCCGAGTGGGAGAATGAAAAACTGTTTTTT. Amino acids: CASSSEWENEKLFF.

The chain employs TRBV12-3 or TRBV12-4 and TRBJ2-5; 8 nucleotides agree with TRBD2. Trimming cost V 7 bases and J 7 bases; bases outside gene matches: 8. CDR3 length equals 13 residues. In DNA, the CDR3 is TGTGCCAGCAACCCGGGACTAGTAGGGACCCAGTACTTC. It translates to CASNPGLVGTQYF.

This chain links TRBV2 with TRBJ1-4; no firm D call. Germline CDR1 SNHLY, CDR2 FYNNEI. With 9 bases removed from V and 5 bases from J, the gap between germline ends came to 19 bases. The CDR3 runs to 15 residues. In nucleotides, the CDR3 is TGTGCCAGTAGACGCCTGACGGCAGGCAATGAAAAACTGTTTTTT. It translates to CASRRLTAGNEKLFF. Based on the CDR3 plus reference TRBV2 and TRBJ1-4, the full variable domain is EPEVTQTPSHQVTQMGQEVILRCVPISNHLYFYWYRQILGQKVEFLVSFYNNEISEKSEIFDDQFSVERPDGSNFTLKIRSTKLEDSAMYFCASRRLTAGNEKLFFGSGTQLSVL.

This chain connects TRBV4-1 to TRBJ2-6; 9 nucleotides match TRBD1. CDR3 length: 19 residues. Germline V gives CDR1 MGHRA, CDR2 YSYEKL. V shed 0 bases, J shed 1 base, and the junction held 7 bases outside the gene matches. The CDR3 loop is CASSQDGGQGRSGANVLTF. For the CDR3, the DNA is TGCGCCAGCAGCCAAGACGGAGGACAGGGGCGGTCTGGGGCCAACGTCCTGACTTTC.

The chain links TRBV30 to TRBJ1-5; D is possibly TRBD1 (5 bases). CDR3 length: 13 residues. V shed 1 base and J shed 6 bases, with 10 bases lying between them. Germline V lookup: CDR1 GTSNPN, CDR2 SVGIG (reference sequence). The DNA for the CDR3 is TGTGCCTGGAGTGAAAAGGGGTTTCAGCCCCAGCATTTT. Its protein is CAWSEKGFQPQHF.

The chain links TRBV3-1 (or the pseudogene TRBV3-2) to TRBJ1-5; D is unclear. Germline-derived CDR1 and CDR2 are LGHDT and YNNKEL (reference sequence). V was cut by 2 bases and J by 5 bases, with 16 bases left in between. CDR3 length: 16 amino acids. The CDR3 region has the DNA TGTGCCAGCAGCCAATCCGACCCGAGGTATGATCAGCCCCAGCATTTT. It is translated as CASSQSDPRYDQPQHF.

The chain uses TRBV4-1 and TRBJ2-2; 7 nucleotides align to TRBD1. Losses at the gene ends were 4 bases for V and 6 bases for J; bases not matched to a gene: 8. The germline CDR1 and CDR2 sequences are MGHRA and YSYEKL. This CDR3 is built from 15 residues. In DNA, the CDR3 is TGCGCCAGCAGCCGCGACAGGGAATTCGCCGGGGAGCTGTTTTTT. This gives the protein CASSRDREFAGELFF.

The CDR3 coding sequence is TGTGCCAGCAGCCAGCAGGGCTCTAACTATGGCTACACCTTC. It yields the protein CASSQQGSNYGYTF. The chain links TRBV3-1 (or the pseudogene TRBV3-2) to TRBJ1-2, with D perhaps TRBD1 (5 bases). This CDR3 region has 14 residues. CDR1 is LGHDT, CDR2 YNNKEL, per germline (reference sequence). V lost 3 bases, J lost 0 bases, and 8 bases lay in between.

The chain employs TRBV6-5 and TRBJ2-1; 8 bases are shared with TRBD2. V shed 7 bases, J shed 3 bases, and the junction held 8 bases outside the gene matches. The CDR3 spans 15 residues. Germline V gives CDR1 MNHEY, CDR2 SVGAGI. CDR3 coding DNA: TGTGCCAGCAATCCGCGGGGGGAACTCTACAATGAGCAGTTCTTC. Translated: CASNPRGELYNEQFF.